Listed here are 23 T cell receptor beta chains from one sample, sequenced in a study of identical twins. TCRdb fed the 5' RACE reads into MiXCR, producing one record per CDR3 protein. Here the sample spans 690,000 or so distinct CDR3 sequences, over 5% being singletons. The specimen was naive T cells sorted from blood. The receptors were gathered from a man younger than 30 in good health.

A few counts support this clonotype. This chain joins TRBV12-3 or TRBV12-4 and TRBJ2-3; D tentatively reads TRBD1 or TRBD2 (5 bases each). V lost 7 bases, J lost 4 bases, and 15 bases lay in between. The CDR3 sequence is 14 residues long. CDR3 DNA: TGTGCCAGCAATACACTTGGGGGTCCAGATACGCAGTATTTT. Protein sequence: CASNTLGGPDTQYF.

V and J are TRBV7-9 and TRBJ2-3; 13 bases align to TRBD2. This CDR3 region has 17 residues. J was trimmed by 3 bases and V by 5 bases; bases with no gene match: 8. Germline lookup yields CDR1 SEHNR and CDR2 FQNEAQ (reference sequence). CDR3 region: CASSVRRLAGGTDTQYF. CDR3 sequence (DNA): TGTGCCAGCAGCGTACGCCGACTAGCGGGAGGTACAGATACGCAGTATTTT.

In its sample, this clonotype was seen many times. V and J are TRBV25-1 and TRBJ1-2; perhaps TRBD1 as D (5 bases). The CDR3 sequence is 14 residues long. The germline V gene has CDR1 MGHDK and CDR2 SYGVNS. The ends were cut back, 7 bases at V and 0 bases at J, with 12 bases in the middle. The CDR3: CASTSRDTNYGYTF. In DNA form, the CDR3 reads TGTGCCAGCACCTCCAGGGATACTAACTATGGCTACACCTTC.

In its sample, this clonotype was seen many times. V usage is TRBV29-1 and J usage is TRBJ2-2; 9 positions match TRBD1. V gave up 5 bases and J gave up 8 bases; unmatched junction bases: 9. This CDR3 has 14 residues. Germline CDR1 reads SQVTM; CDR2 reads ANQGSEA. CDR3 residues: CSVRGTGRPGELFF. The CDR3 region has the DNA TGCAGCGTTAGGGGGACAGGGAGACCGGGGGAGCTGTTTTTT.

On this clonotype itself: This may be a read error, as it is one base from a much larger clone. CDR3: CSARTRGENIQYF. CDR3 DNA sequence: TGCAGTGCTAGAACCAGGGGTGAAAACATTCAGTACTTC. V and J are TRBV20-1 and TRBJ2-4; D may be TRBD1 (6 bases). Germline CDR1 reads DFQATT; CDR2 reads SNEGSKA (reference sequence). V was trimmed by 2 bases and J by 5 bases, leaving 10 bases between them. This CDR3 contains 13 residues.

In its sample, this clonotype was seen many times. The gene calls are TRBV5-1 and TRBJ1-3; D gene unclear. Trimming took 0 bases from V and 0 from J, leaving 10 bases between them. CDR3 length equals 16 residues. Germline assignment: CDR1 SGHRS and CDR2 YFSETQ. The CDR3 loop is CASSLGQAVSGNTIYF. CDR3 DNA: TGCGCCAGCAGCTTGGGGCAGGCAGTCTCTGGAAACACCATATATTTT.

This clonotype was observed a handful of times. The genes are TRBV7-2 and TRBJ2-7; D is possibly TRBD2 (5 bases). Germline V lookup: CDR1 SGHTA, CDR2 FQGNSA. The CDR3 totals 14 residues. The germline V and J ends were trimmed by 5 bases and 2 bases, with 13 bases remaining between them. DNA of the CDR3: TGTGCCAGCAGCCGCGGGTGGAGCACCTACGAGCAGTACTTC. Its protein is CASSRGWSTYEQYF.

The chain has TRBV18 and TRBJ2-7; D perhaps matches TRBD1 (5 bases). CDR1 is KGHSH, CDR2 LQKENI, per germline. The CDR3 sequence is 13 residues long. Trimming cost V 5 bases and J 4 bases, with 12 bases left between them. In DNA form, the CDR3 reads TGTGCCAGCTCAACGCAGGGTGTTTACGAGCAGTACGTC. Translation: CASSTQGVYEQYV.

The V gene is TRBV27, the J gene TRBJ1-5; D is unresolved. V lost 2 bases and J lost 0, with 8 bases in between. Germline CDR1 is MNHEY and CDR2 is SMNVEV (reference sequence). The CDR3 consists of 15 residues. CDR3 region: CASSLVGDSNQPQHF. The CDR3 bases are TGTGCCAGCAGTTTAGTGGGCGATAGCAATCAGCCCCAGCATTTT.

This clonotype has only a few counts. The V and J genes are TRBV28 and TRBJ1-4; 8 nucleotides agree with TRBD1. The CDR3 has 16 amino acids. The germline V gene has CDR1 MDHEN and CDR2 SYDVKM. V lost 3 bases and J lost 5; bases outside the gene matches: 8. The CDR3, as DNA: TGTGCCAGCAGTTTTATCGGACAGGGATCAAATGAAAAACTGTTTTTT. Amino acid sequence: CASSFIGQGSNEKLFF.

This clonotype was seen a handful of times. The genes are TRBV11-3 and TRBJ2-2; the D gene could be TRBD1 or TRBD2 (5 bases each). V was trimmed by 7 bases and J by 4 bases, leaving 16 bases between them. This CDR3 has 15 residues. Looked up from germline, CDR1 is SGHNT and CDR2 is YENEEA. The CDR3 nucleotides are TGTGCCAGCACCCAGGGACCCGGAGGCACCGGGGAGCTGTTTTTT. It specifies CASTQGPGGTGELFF.

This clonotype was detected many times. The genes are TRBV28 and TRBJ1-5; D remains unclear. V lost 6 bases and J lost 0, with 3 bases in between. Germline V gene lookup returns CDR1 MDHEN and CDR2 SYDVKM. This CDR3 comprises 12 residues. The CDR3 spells CASRNSNQPQHF. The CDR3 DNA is TGTGCCAGCAGAAATAGCAATCAGCCCCAGCATTTT.

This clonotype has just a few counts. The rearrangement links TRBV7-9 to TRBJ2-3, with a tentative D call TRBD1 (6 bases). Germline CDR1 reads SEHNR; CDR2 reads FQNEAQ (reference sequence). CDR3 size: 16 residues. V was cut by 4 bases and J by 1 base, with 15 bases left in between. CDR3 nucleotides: TGTGCCAGCAGCTCCAACAGGGTTGTACGCACAGATACGCAGTATTTT. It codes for CASSSNRVVRTDTQYF. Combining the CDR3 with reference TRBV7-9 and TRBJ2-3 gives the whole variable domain DTGVSQNPRHKITKRGQNVTFRCDPISEHNRLYWYRQTLGQGPEFLTYFQNEAQLEKSRLLSDRFSAERPKGSFSTLEIQRTEQGDSAMYLCASSSNRVVRTDTQYFGPGTRLTVL.

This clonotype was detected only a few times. DNA for the CDR3: TGTGCCAGCAGCTCCGGGACTAGTCCGGATACGCAGTATTTT. This encodes CASSSGTSPDTQYF. The V gene is TRBV7-3, the J gene TRBJ2-3; 8 nucleotides match TRBD2. Per germline, CDR1 SGHTA and CDR2 FQGTGA. V dropped 4 bases and J dropped 6; count of bases not matched to a gene: 6. The CDR3 is 14 residues long.

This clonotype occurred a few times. CDR3 in amino acids: CASSSTGGWYTEAFF. The CDR3 nucleotides read TGTGCCAGCAGTTCCACAGGGGGATGGTACACTGAAGCTTTCTTT. V is TRBV6-5 and J is TRBJ1-1; 8 bases fit TRBD1. The CDR3 totals 15 residues. Germline-derived CDR1 and CDR2 are MNHEY and SVGAGI. The V and J ends lost 4 bases and 3 bases, in that order; junction bases with no gene match: 7.

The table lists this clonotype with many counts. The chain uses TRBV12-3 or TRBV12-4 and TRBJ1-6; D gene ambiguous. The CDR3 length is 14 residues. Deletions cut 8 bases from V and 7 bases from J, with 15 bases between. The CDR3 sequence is CASGREGTNSPLHF. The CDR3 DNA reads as TGTGCCAGCGGACGGGAGGGAACAAATTCACCCCTCCACTTT.

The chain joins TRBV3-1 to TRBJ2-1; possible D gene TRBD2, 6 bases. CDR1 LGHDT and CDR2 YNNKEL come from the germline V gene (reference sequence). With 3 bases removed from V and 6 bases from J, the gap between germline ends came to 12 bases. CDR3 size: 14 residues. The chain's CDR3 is CASSQVGSGNEQFF. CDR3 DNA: TGTGCCAGCAGCCAGGTGGGTAGCGGCAATGAGCAGTTCTTC.

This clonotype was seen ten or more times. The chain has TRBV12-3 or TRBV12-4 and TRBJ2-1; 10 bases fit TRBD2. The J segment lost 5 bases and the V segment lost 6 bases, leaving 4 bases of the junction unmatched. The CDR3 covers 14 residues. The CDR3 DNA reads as TGTGCCAGCAGCCGACTAGCGGGCCACAATGAGCAGTTCTTC. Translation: CASSRLAGHNEQFF.

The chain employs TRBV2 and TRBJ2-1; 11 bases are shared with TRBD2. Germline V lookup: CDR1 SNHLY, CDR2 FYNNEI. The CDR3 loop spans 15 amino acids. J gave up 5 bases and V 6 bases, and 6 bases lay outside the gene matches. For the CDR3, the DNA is TGTGCCAGCAGGGCCCTAGCGGGAGGCCACAATGAGCAGTTCTTC. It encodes CASRALAGGHNEQFF.

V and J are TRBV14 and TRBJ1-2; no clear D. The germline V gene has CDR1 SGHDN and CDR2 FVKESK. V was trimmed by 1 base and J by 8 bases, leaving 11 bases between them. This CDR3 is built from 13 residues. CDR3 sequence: CASSQVTGWGYTF. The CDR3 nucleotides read TGTGCCAGCAGCCAAGTTACCGGCTGGGGCTACACCTTC.

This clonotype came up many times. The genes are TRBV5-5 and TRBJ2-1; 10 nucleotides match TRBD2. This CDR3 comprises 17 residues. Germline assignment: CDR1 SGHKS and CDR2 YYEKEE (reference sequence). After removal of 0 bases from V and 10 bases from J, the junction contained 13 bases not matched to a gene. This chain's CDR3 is CASSLAKGLAVVMEQFF. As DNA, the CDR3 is TGTGCCAGCAGCTTGGCCAAAGGACTAGCGGTAGTAATGGAGCAGTTCTTC.

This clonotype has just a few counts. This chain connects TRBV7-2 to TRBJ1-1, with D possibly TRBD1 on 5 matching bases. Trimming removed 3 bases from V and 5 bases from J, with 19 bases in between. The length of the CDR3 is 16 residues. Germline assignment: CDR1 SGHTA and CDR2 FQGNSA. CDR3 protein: CASSFTPGLLGTEAFF. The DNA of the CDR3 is TGTGCCAGCAGCTTCACGCCGGGACTCCTAGGGACTGAAGCTTTCTTT.

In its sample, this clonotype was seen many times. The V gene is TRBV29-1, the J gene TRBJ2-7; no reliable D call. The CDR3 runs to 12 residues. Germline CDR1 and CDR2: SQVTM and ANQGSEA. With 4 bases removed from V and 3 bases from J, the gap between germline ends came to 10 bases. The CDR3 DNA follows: TGCAGCGTTGTCGGGCAGAACTACGAGCAGTACGTC. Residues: CSVVGQNYEQYV.